Included here is one T cell receptor beta chain sequence, with context. Per the original data handling: Nucleated cell counts were estimated from reference gene primer amplification. Clones were sequenced by immunoSEQ multiplex PCR, and TCRdb holds only the in-frame ones, with some missing. The V and J calls and clone size come from that table; D and trimming were worked out from the DNA. The repertoire includes 150,000 or so clones, roughly 73% of them detected once, and roughly 9% sits in the top ten. From germline, CDR1 is SGHAT and CDR2 FQDESV (reference sequence). CDR3 length: 14 residues. V shed 5 bases and J 6 bases; nucleotides not matched to a gene: 9. The data originate from a study of blood T cell repertoires in COVID-19. Overall study context: Sample material is recorded as cDNA or gDNA derived from T cells, B-cell-depleted T cells, or PBMCs.

This rearrangement joins TRBV11-1 to TRBJ2-7; TRBD1 matches at 8 bases. The specimen was peripheral blood. This receptor was identified in a woman between 45 and 65 years old with active or convalescent COVID-19. The DNA for the CDR3 is TGTGCCAGCAGCCGGACAGGGAATTCAGGCGAGCAGTACTTC. Its protein is CASSRTGNSGEQYF.